What follows describes a single T cell receptor (beta chain). Its antigen is not known. This record comes from a study of cytomegalovirus exposure and HLA in healthy donors. The CDR3 runs 15 residues. Germline loops: CDR1 MNHNS, CDR2 SASEGT. V shed 6 bases and J 3 bases; nucleotides not matched to a gene: 6. Study observations and caveats: Cytomegalovirus association was assigned to about 180 TCR beta chains.

Assay used: immunoSEQ multiplex PCR; TCRdb lists only in-frame clones, some missing. Of roughly 150,000 clones in the sample, around 86% are singletons; the top ten hold roughly 9.4%. This TCR was sampled from a man younger than 30 in good health and CMV-seropositive. V and J are TRBV6-1 and TRBJ2-5; 11 bases agree with TRBD2. Sequences were obtained from PBMCs. As DNA, the CDR3 is TGTGCCAGCAGCGGCCCGGGACTAGCGGAAGAGACCCAGTACTTC. Protein product: CASSGPGLAEETQYF.